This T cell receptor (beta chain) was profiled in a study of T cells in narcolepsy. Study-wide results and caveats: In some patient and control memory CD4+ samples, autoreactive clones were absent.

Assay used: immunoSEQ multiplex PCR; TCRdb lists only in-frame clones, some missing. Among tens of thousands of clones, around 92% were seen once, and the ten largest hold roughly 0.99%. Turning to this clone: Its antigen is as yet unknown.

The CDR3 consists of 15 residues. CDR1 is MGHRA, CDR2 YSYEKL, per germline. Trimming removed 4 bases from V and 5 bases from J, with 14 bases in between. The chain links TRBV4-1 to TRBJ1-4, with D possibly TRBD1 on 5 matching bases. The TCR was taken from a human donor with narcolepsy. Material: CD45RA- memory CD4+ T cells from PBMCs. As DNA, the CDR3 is TGCGCCAGCAGCCTAACCGGGACGCAAAATGAAAAACTGTTTTTT. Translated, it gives CASSLTGTQNEKLFF.